This T cell receptor (beta chain) comes out of a study of OX40 agonist ivuxolimab in advanced cancers. The protocol was immunoSEQ multiplex PCR, while the TCRdb copy is restricted to in-frame clones and leaves out a portion. The table has about 16,000 clones, 90% seen once; the top ten hold around 29%. Germline V gene sequence: CDR1 GTSNPN, CDR2 SVGIG (reference sequence). The V and J ends lost 3 bases and 4 bases respectively, with 16 bases between them. This CDR3 has 15 amino acids. Individuals having autoimmune disease history or systemic immunosuppression were not enrolled. The origin of this receptor is an adult with an advanced solid tumor such as melanoma, head and neck, liver or kidney cancer. This chain connects TRBV30 to TRBJ2-4; weak D call: TRBD1 (6 bases). The sample here was CD4+ or CD8+ T cells sorted from blood, taken in a trial of the OX40 agonist ivuxolimab. The CDR3 here is CAWRGAPGHKNIQYF. CDR3 sequence (DNA): TGTGCCTGGAGAGGCGCTCCGGGACATAAAAACATTCAGTACTTC.